This T cell receptor beta chain was observed in a study of T cell responses to AZD1222 COVID-19 vaccine. Findings of the study overall: Within unmutated variant regions lay the reported targets of nearly half of spike-specific TCRs. The sample set comprised mostly white British donors with more females, and clonal diversity was possibly underestimated. After the peak T cell response, and only then, were repertoires sampled.

The CDR3 covers 14 residues. The V gene lost 0 bases and the J gene lost 1 base, with 6 bases spanning the gap. Germline V gene sequence: CDR1 KGHSY, CDR2 FQNENV. Sequenced by immunoSEQ multiplex PCR; TCRdb stores in-frame clones only, minus some. The table has 85,000 to 130,000 clones, roughly 90% seen once. This clone was observed a single time. Its cognate antigen is unknown. Sequencing was performed on peripheral blood, taken on day 0 of AZD1222 vaccination. The source is an adult in good health. The chain joins TRBV16 to TRBJ1-1; D ambiguous. The DNA for the CDR3 is TGTGCCAGCAGCCAATCTATCACGAACACTGAAGCTTTCTTT. Translated: CASSQSITNTEAFF.